One sample yielded the 32 T cell receptor beta chains listed below, sequenced in a study of T-cell reconstitution after alpha-beta-depleted transplantation in children. TCRbeta library construction was performed incorporating unique molecular identifiers. TCRdb reprocessed the PCR reads with MiXCR, giving one entry per CDR3 protein. The table includes hundreds of thousands of distinct CDR3 sequences, roughly 15% detected once. The sample here was PBMCs from the stem cell graft donor, taken from the stem cell graft. The receptor source for this set is a human donor who donated a stem cell graft to a child with acute myeloid leukemia.

This clonotype has ten or more counts. The chain couples TRBV7-2 to TRBJ1-6, with 9 bases matching TRBD1. Germline lookup yields CDR1 SGHTA and CDR2 FQGNSA. This CDR3 is 16 amino acids long. The junction had 7 bases not matched to a gene; V was cut back by 3 bases and J by 7 bases. CDR3: CASSFAGTGRNSPLHF. CDR3 nucleotides: TGTGCCAGCAGCTTTGCCGGGACAGGGAGAAATTCACCCCTCCACTTT.

This clonotype was recorded at least ten times. This chain joins TRBV6-1 and TRBJ1-5; 7 bases agree with TRBD1. The V and J ends lost 5 bases and 7 bases, in that order; junction bases with no gene match: 8. This CDR3 has 14 amino acids. Germline assignment: CDR1 MNHNS and CDR2 SASEGT. The chain's CDR3 is CASSRGDREQPQHF. In DNA, the CDR3 is TGTGCCAGCAGTCGAGGGGACAGAGAGCAGCCCCAGCATTTT.

This clonotype came up many times. This chain uses TRBV20-1 with TRBJ1-4, with a weak D call TRBD1 (5 bases). The germline V gene encodes CDR1 DFQATT and CDR2 SNEGSKA (reference sequence). V was trimmed by 5 bases and J by 6 bases, leaving 16 bases between them. This CDR3 is 14 amino acids long. The CDR3 is CSARDLYADEKLFF. The DNA of the CDR3 is TGCAGTGCTCGGGACTTATACGCGGATGAAAAACTGTTTTTT.

This clonotype has only a few counts. CDR3 loop: CASSQDWAYEQYV. Here the CDR3 DNA reads TGTGCCAGCAGCCAAGATTGGGCCTACGAGCAGTACGTC. This rearrangement joins TRBV14 to TRBJ2-7; no definite D call. Trimming stripped 0 bases from V and 2 bases from J, with 5 bases between. Germline CDR1 SGHDN, CDR2 FVKESK. There are 13 residues in the CDR3.

The chain joins TRBV5-1 to TRBJ2-7; 11 bases are shared with TRBD1. Germline V gene sequence: CDR1 SGHRS, CDR2 YFSETQ. CDR3 length: 16 amino acids. J was trimmed by 3 bases and V by 3 bases; bases with no gene match: 8. In DNA form, the CDR3 reads TGCGCCAGCAGCTCCAACCCCGGGACAGGGGGCTACGAGCAGTACGTC. It yields the protein CASSSNPGTGGYEQYV.

A few counts support this clonotype. V is TRBV5-1 and J is TRBJ2-3; no firm D call. The V gene's germline CDR1 is SGHRS and CDR2 YFSETQ. The CDR3 is made up of 13 amino acids. V was cut by 3 bases and J by 5 bases, with 10 bases left in between. The DNA for the CDR3 is TGCGCCAGCAGCTCCGATGGGGTAGATACGCAGTATTTT. Translation gives CASSSDGVDTQYF.

The chain is built from TRBV20-1 and TRBJ2-7, with 9 bases lining up with TRBD2. Germline values: CDR1 DFQATT, CDR2 SNEGSKA (reference sequence). The CDR3 has 18 amino acids. Written as DNA, the CDR3 is TGCTGTGGTAGGGCTCCGGGCTTAGCGGGGGTGCGGTCCTACGAGCAGTACGTC. This sequence encodes CCGRAPGLAGVRSYEQYV.

V usage is TRBV12-3 or TRBV12-4 and J usage is TRBJ2-7, with no clear D. Between the trimmed V and J ends, which lost 2 bases and 2 bases, there was a span of 10 bases. The length of the CDR3 is 14 residues. CDR3 bases: TGTGCCAGCAGTTTAAGCCCCCAGGCCTACGAGCAGTACGTC. This encodes CASSLSPQAYEQYV.

The chain recombines TRBV15 with TRBJ2-1; TRBD2 might be the D (7 bases). Trimming removed 3 bases at V and 1 base at J, with 10 bases between. Germline CDR1 LNHNV, CDR2 YYDKDF (reference sequence). The CDR3 has 15 amino acids. CDR3 bases: TGTGCCACCAGCAGGGGGGGGGCTTCCTACAATGAGCAGTTCTTC. This codes for CATSRGGASYNEQFF. The full variable domain, with the rest looked up from reference TRBV15 and TRBJ2-1, is DAMVIQNPRYQVTQFGKPVTLSCSQTLNHNVMYWYQQKSSQAPKLLFHYYDKDFNNEADTPDNFQSRRPNTSFCFLDIRSPGLGDTAMYLCATSRGGASYNEQFFGPGTRLTVL.

This clonotype came up a few times. V and J are TRBV7-2 and TRBJ2-5, with TRBD1 as a possible D gene (6 bases). The V gene lost 1 base and the J gene lost 5 bases, with 17 bases spanning the gap. CDR3 length: 16 residues. Germline CDR1 and CDR2: SGHTA and FQGNSA. CDR3 nucleotides: TGTGCCAGCAGCTTAGTATTCGACCCCAGGGGCGAGACCCAGTACTTC. Translation gives CASSLVFDPRGETQYF.

This clonotype was recorded many times. The chain uses TRBV20-1 and TRBJ1-1, with 12 bases matching TRBD1. The length of the CDR3 is 16 residues. The V gene's germline CDR1 is DFQATT and CDR2 SNEGSKA (reference sequence). V lost 5 bases, J lost 5 bases, and 12 bases stayed unmatched. The CDR3 sequence is CSAGYRDRGLKTEAFF. The CDR3 bases are TGCAGTGCTGGATACCGGGACAGGGGGCTAAAGACTGAAGCTTTCTTT.

This clonotype was detected many times. In DNA form, the CDR3 reads TGTGCCAGCAGACCTACAACTTACTATGGCTACACCTTC. This codes for CASRPTTYYGYTF. The chain employs TRBV7-2 and TRBJ1-2; D remains ambiguous. Per germline, CDR1 SGHTA and CDR2 FQGNSA. Trimming removed 6 bases from V and 3 bases from J, with 11 bases in between. The CDR3 is 13 residues long.

The rearrangement uses TRBV18 and TRBJ2-3; TRBD1 aligns across 7 bases. CDR1 KGHSH and CDR2 LQKENI come from the germline V gene. The V gene end was trimmed by 3 bases and the J gene end by 2 bases; junction bases not matched to a gene: 8. There are 16 residues in the CDR3. Written as DNA, the CDR3 is TGTGCCAGCTCACCGCAACAGGGGAAGCCCACAGATACGCAGTATTTT. It translates to CASSPQQGKPTDTQYF.

This clonotype appeared a few times. The chain employs TRBV12-3 or TRBV12-4 and TRBJ2-5; 7 bases align to TRBD1. J lost 4 bases, V lost 5 bases, and 10 bases had no gene match. This CDR3 region has 15 residues. DNA of the CDR3: TGTGCCAGCAGTCCCAGACAGGGTGCGAGAGAGACCCAGTACTTC. Protein product: CASSPRQGARETQYF.

The table lists this clonotype with a few counts. The V call is TRBV20-1, the J call TRBJ2-5, with 8 bases lining up with TRBD1. Germline trimming cut 6 bases from V and 5 bases from J; bases unmatched to any gene: 14. CDR3 length equals 15 residues. Germline V gives CDR1 DFQATT, CDR2 SNEGSKA (reference sequence). The CDR3 is CSALTPYRGSETQYF. For the CDR3, the DNA is TGCAGTGCCCTTACTCCCTACAGGGGGTCGGAGACCCAGTACTTC.

This clonotype appeared many times. This chain links TRBV20-1 with TRBJ2-1, with D tentatively TRBD1 or TRBD2 (6 bases each). The germline CDR1 and CDR2 sequences are DFQATT and SNEGSKA (reference sequence). V was shortened by 3 bases and J by 2 bases, with 17 bases between the two germline ends. CDR3 length: 16 residues. The CDR3 DNA is TGCAGTGCTAGGGGGTTGGAGGGGGGCGCCTACAATGAGCAGTTCTTC. It encodes CSARGLEGGAYNEQFF.

This clonotype was picked up a small number of times. The CDR3 region is CASSLEVEGDYGYTF. For the CDR3, the DNA is TGCGCCAGCAGCTTGGAGGTGGAGGGGGACTATGGCTACACCTTC. The rearrangement links TRBV5-1 to TRBJ1-2, with D perhaps matching TRBD1 (6 bases). The CDR3 has 15 amino acids. With 0 bases removed from V and 3 bases from J, the gap between germline ends came to 12 bases. CDR1 is SGHRS and CDR2 is YFSETQ in the germline V gene.

The sample holds many counts of this clonotype. CDR3 protein: CSARDHRGGADTQYF. Here the CDR3 DNA reads TGCAGTGCTAGAGATCACCGGGGGGGGGCAGATACGCAGTATTTT. This sequence joins TRBV20-1 and TRBJ2-3; 8 bases map to TRBD2. The V segment lost 0 bases and the J segment 4 bases; nucleotides outside the gene matches: 6. The CDR3 has 15 residues. The germline V gene has CDR1 DFQATT and CDR2 SNEGSKA (reference sequence).

Ten or more counts support this clonotype. This chain uses TRBV9 with TRBJ2-2; D unclear. Germline V lookup: CDR1 SGDLS, CDR2 YYNGEE. V lost 2 bases, J lost 7 bases, and 6 bases lay in between. The CDR3 runs 12 residues. Here the CDR3 DNA reads TGTGCCAGCAGCGTCGGTGGCGGGGAGCTGTTTTTT. This encodes CASSVGGGELFF.

This clonotype was detected only a few times. This chain links TRBV29-1 with TRBJ1-1, with 10 positions matching TRBD1. The CDR3 contains 14 residues. Germline V lookup: CDR1 SQVTM, CDR2 ANQGSEA. The V and J ends lost 6 bases and 5 bases, in that order; junction bases with no gene match: 9. In nucleotides, the CDR3 is TGCAGCGTCCACAGACAGGGGGCAGTGACTGAAGCTTTCTTT. This translates into CSVHRQGAVTEAFF.

The sample holds many counts of this clonotype. The gene calls are TRBV9 and TRBJ2-7; 7 bases line up with TRBD2. Germline CDR1 reads SGDLS; CDR2 reads YYNGEE. This CDR3 is 12 amino acids long. V gave up 3 bases and J gave up 6 bases; unmatched junction bases: 3. The CDR3 DNA reads TGTGCCAGCAGCGAGGGCGGGGGCGAGCAGTACTTC. Translating gives CASSEGGGEQYF.

This clonotype was detected many times. In DNA, the CDR3 is TGCAGTGGACGGGCGGGGGAGCAGTTCTTC. Its protein is CSGRAGEQFF. This chain joins TRBV20-1 and TRBJ2-1, with D maybe TRBD2 (6 bases). This CDR3 has 10 residues. V was pared by 7 bases and J by 10 bases, with 11 bases between. Per germline, CDR1 DFQATT and CDR2 SNEGSKA (reference sequence).

In this sample, this clonotype turned up many times. CDR3 in DNA: TGCAGCGGAAGGGTCCTCACCGGGGAGCTGTTTTTT. Its protein product is CSGRVLTGELFF. The gene calls are TRBV29-1 and TRBJ2-2; D unclear. CDR1 and CDR2 from the germline V gene are SQVTM and ANQGSEA. The CDR3 extends over 12 amino acids. V gave up 7 bases and J gave up 4 bases, with 10 bases separating them.

This sequence joins TRBV7-2 and TRBJ2-3, with 9 nucleotides matching TRBD2. Germline V CDR1 and CDR2: SGHTA, FQGNSA. The CDR3 is 15 residues long. V shed 4 bases, J shed 1 base, and the junction held 3 bases outside the gene matches. This CDR3 is CASSYPSGGTDTQYF. The CDR3 DNA follows: TGTGCCAGCAGCTATCCTAGCGGGGGCACAGATACGCAGTATTTT.

The chain carries TRBV7-2 and TRBJ2-3; 14 positions match TRBD2. With 5 bases clipped from V and 5 bases from J, the junction kept 9 bases outside the gene matches. This CDR3 has 17 amino acids. Germline CDR1 reads SGHTA; CDR2 reads FQGNSA. The CDR3 is CASSPGLAGGIGDTQYF. The CDR3 DNA reads TGTGCCAGCAGCCCAGGACTAGCGGGGGGAATTGGAGATACGCAGTATTTT.

This clonotype was found many times. The chain carries TRBV12-3 or TRBV12-4 and TRBJ1-2; D gene unclear. V lost 0 bases, J lost 6 bases, and 5 bases lay in between. The CDR3 sequence is 12 residues long. The CDR3 sequence is CASSLARDGYTF. The CDR3 nucleotides are TGTGCCAGCAGTTTAGCTCGGGATGGCTACACCTTC.

This clonotype appeared a few times. CDR3: CAWSAGQGGEQYF. CDR3 sequence (DNA): TGTGCCTGGAGTGCCGGACAGGGAGGGGAGCAGTACTTC. The rearrangement uses TRBV30 and TRBJ2-7, with TRBD1 as a possible D gene (8 bases). CDR1 and CDR2 from the germline V gene are GTSNPN and SVGIG (reference sequence). The length of the CDR3 is 13 residues. V dropped 1 base and J dropped 7 bases, with 14 bases sitting between them.

There are many counts of this clonotype. This sequence joins TRBV5-6 and TRBJ2-7; perhaps TRBD2 as D (6 bases). The length of the CDR3 is 15 residues. Germline assignment: CDR1 SGHDT and CDR2 YYEEEE. V was shortened by 1 base and J by 3 bases, with 14 bases between the two germline ends. CDR3 in amino acids: CASSLRRGAYYEQYF. Here the CDR3 DNA reads TGTGCCAGCAGCTTGAGGAGGGGCGCCTACTACGAGCAGTACTTC.

The table lists this clonotype with many counts. This chain uses TRBV2 with TRBJ2-5, with D unclear. Per the germline V gene, CDR1 is SNHLY and CDR2 is FYNNEI. V lost 7 bases and J 5 bases, leaving 14 bases between the germline ends. CDR3 length: 13 amino acids. The chain's CDR3 is CASTLFEGETQYF. The CDR3 DNA follows: TGTGCCAGCACCCTCTTTGAAGGGGAGACCCAGTACTTC.

The genes are TRBV7-9 and TRBJ1-4; D is perhaps TRBD1 (5 bases). Deletions cut 0 bases from V and 8 bases from J, with 16 bases between. The CDR3 has 16 amino acids. Germline-derived CDR1 and CDR2 are SEHNR and FQNEAQ (reference sequence). CDR3 in DNA: TGTGCCAGCAGCTTAGCCACTTCAGGGCCGTTGGAAAAACTGTTTTTT. It codes for CASSLATSGPLEKLFF.

The chain uses TRBV7-2 and TRBJ2-2, with D possibly being TRBD1 or TRBD2 (6 bases each). V dropped 3 bases and J dropped 4 bases, with 18 bases sitting between them. CDR3 size: 17 residues. CDR1 and CDR2 from the germline V gene are SGHTA and FQGNSA. CDR3 loop: CASSLRGGQFPTGELFF. Written as DNA, the CDR3 is TGTGCCAGCAGCTTGCGAGGGGGGCAATTCCCCACCGGGGAGCTGTTTTTT. Complete variable domain (other parts from reference TRBV7-2 and TRBJ2-2): GAGVSQSPSNKVTEKGKDVELRCDPISGHTALYWYRQSLGQGLEFLIYFQGNSAPDKSGLPSDRFSAERTGGSVSTLTIQRTQQEDSAVYLCASSLRGGQFPTGELFFGEGSRLTVL.

This clonotype came up many times. The J gene is TRBJ2-5, the V gene TRBV30; D not certain. V was shortened by 0 bases and J by 5 bases, with 10 bases between the two germline ends. The length of the CDR3 is 13 residues. CDR1 is GTSNPN and CDR2 is SVGIG in the germline V gene (reference sequence). The chain's CDR3 is CAWSVTLEETQYF. CDR3 coding DNA: TGTGCCTGGAGTGTTACCCTAGAGGAGACCCAGTACTTC. The complete variable domain, with remaining parts taken from reference TRBV30 and TRBJ2-5, reads SQTIHQWPATLVQPVGSPLSLECTVEGTSNPNLYWYRQAAGRGLQLLFYSVGIGQISSEVPQNLSASRPQDRQFILSSKKLLLSDSGFYLCAWSVTLEETQYFGPGTRLLVL.